Detailed here is one TCR beta chain. Those who participated ranged in age from roughly 18 to 89 years and resided in 20 to 30 US areas. The data were produced by immunoSEQ multiplex PCR, yet TCRdb's version contains in-frame clones alone and is incomplete. This sample has roughly 150,000 clones, with around 80% found just once. The data were obtained in a study of blood T cell repertoires in COVID-19. Trimming cost V 2 bases and J 3 bases, with 14 bases left between them. CDR1 and CDR2 (germline): SGHAT, FQNNGV. This CDR3 is built from 16 residues. The source of this sequence is a woman in her seventies in a cohort exposed to, infected with or recovered from COVID-19 (not recorded which). The material sequenced was PBMCs or T cells enriched from blood (not recorded which). This chain uses TRBV11-2 with TRBJ2-1; tentatively, D is TRBD2 (5 bases). The CDR3 DNA is TGTGCCAGCAGCTTAAAACTAGACCCTCACTACAATGAGCAGTTCTTC. It encodes CASSLKLDPHYNEQFF.